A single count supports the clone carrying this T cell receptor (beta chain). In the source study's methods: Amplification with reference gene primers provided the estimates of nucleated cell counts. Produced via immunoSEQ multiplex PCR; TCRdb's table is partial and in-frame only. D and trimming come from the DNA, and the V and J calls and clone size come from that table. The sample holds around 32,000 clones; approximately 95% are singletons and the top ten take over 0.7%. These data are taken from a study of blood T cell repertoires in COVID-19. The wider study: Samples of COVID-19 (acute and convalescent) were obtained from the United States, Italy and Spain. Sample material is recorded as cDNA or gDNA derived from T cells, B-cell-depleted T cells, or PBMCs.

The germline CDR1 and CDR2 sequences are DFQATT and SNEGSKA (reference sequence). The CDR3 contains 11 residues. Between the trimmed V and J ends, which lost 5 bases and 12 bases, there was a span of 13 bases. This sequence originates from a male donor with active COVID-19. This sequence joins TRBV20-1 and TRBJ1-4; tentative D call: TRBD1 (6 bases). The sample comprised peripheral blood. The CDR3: CSAPGHTELFF. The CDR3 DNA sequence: TGCAGTGCTCCGGGACACACGGAACTGTTTTTT.